This T cell receptor beta chain was obtained from a study of T cell responses to AZD1222 COVID-19 vaccine. Overall study results and limits: The donors showed a predominance of white British ancestry and of females, with possible underestimation of clonal diversity. When two AZD1222 doses had been given, Spike-specific TCR breadth and depth rose. Without day 14 samples, only post-peak T cell repertoires were studied.

Second doses were pooled across both intervals (about 4 or about 12 weeks). In regard to this clone: The antigen remains undetermined.

The table came from immunoSEQ multiplex PCR; TCRdb's copy has only in-frame clones and leaves some out. Of roughly 92,000 clones listed, 85% to 90% are singletons. This specimen was peripheral blood, taken 28 days after the second AZD1222 dose. The source is an adult who received the AZD1222 COVID-19 vaccine.

CDR3 coding DNA: TGTGCCACACTGGGACTAGCGTACGAGCAGTACTTC. Its translation is CATLGLAYEQYF. The gene calls are TRBV6-5 and TRBJ2-7; 10 bases line up with TRBD2. This CDR3 contains 12 residues. Germline CDR1 and CDR2: MNHEY and SVGAGI. Trimming took 10 bases from V and 4 from J; bases not matched to a gene: 4.